The next 5 T cell receptor beta chains were all read from a single sample in a study of blood T cells in healthy people across ages. A sample-barcoded 5' primer and a J-beta primer mix were used in a second PCR of about 6 to 11 cycles. In TCRdb, the 5' RACE reads were re-called with MiXCR into one record per CDR3 protein. The sample lists some 560,000 distinct CDR3 sequences; approximately 26% were seen once. These data also featured in a second study, about T cells of mothers and their children.

Sequencing was done on a sample of blood. The receptors were gathered from a boy aged 2 to 9 in good health.

This clonotype was seen a handful of times. DNA for the CDR3: TGTGCCAGCAGCTTAGCGTCAGGGACTAGCGGAGGTGGTACGCAGTATTTT. It translates to CASSLASGTSGGGTQYF. The V and J genes are TRBV7-2 and TRBJ2-3; 11 bases are shared with TRBD2. Trimming cost V 0 bases and J 8 bases; bases outside gene matches: 10. The CDR3 covers 17 residues. Germline-derived CDR1 and CDR2 are SGHTA and FQGNSA.

The chain carries TRBV12-3 or TRBV12-4 and TRBJ1-3; D call uncertain. The CDR3 contains 16 residues. Deletions cut 5 bases from V and 0 bases from J, with 14 bases between. CDR3 protein: CASSPISGSSGNTIYF. The CDR3 region has the DNA TGTGCCAGCAGTCCTATCTCGGGGTCCTCTGGAAACACCATATATTTT.

As DNA, the CDR3 is TGTGCCAGCGGGTTTCGCGGGGGGGGCGCCGGCCAAGAGACCCAGTACTTC. Translation gives CASGFRGGGAGQETQYF. V and J are TRBV6-1 and TRBJ2-1; 9 bases agree with TRBD2. The closer fit of TRBJ2-5 to the DNA end suggests the J call may be wrong. Per germline, CDR1 MNHNS and CDR2 SASEGT. This CDR3 region has 17 residues.

In its sample, this clonotype was seen a few times. This chain uses TRBV10-3 with TRBJ1-2; TRBD1 might be the D (5 bases). Per the germline V gene, CDR1 is ENHRY and CDR2 is SYGVKD. With 4 bases removed from V and 9 bases from J, the gap between germline ends came to 18 bases. This CDR3 has 14 amino acids. The CDR3 DNA reads TGTGCCATCAGTGTTAAGGGAGGGGAAAATCGCTACACCTTC. This encodes CAISVKGGENRYTF.

The chain joins TRBV2 to TRBJ2-1; D might be TRBD2 (5 bases). V shed 11 bases and J shed 5 bases, with 16 bases lying between them. The CDR3 has 13 residues. Germline assignment: CDR1 SNHLY and CDR2 FYNNEI. CDR3 amino acids: CAGEDFFDNEQFF. Written as DNA, the CDR3 is TGTGCCGGAGAGGACTTTTTCGACAATGAGCAGTTCTTC.